One T cell receptor beta chain is described in this entry. As yet, its antigen is unknown. This record belongs to a study of CD8+ T cells in alopecia areata. Notes on the study in general: Tofacitinib significantly lowered scalp clonality and expanded CD8+ clones among the top 100. Among the cells sequenced in scalp samples are also the resident alphabeta T cells of normal skin.

cDNA prepared by RNA extraction and subsequent reverse transcription served as the template for sequencing. Sequencing was performed with immunoSEQ multiplex PCR; in TCRdb, only in-frame clones are kept and a portion is missing. The sample holds 70,000 or so clones, 29% seen once. V was pared by 4 bases and J by 2 bases, with 11 bases of the junction left unmatched. This CDR3 region has 17 residues. Germline CDR1 and CDR2: SQVTM and ANQGSEA. This sample's treatment: oral pan-JAK inhibitor, 5-10 mg twice daily. Lesional scalp punch biopsies and peripheral blood were collected from alopecia areata patients.

The sample in question was CD8+ T cells sorted from blood, obtained at week 4, from a patient treated with tofacitinib. This sequence joins TRBV29-1 and TRBJ2-2; 9 positions agree with TRBD2. The TCR sequence derives from a human donor with alopecia areata. CDR3 protein: CSVGLAGLAGNTGELFF. CDR3 nucleotides: TGCAGCGTTGGCCTAGCGGGTCTAGCGGGAAACACCGGGGAGCTGTTTTTT.